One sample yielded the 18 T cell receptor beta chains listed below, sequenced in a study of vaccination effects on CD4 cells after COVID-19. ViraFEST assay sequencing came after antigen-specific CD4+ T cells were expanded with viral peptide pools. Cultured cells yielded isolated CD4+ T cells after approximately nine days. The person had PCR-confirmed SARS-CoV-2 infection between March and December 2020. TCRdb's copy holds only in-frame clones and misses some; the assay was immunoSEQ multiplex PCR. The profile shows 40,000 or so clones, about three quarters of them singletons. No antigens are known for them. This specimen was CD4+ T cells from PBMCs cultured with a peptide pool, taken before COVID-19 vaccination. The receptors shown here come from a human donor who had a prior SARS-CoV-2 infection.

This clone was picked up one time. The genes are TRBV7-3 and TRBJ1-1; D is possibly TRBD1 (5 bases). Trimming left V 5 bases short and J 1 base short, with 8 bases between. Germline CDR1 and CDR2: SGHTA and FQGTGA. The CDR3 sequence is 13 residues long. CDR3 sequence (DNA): TGTGCCAGCAGCAGAGACAGGAACACTGAAGCTTTCTTT. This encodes CASSRDRNTEAFF.

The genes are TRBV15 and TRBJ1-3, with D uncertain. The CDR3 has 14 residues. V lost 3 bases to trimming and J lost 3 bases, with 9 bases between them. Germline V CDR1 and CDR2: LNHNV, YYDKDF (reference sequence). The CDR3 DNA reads TGTGCCACCAGCAGTGGACCGTATGGAAACACCATATATTTT. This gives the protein CATSSGPYGNTIYF.

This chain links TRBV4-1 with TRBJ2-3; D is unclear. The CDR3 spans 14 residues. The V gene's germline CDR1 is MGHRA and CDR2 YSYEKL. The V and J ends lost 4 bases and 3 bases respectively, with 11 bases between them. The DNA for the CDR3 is TGCGCCAGCAGCCTAGGATGGTGGACAGATACGCAGTATTTT. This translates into CASSLGWWTDTQYF.

The CDR3 DNA reads as TGTGCCAGCAGCGTAGAATCGGGAGTTTTGGGTGAAAAACTGTTTTTT. This codes for CASSVESGVLGEKLFF. The J gene is TRBJ1-4, the V gene TRBV9; D remains unclear. The CDR3 totals 16 residues. Germline V lookup: CDR1 SGDLS, CDR2 YYNGEE. Trimming shortened V by 0 bases and J by 7 bases, and 16 bases separated the two germline ends.

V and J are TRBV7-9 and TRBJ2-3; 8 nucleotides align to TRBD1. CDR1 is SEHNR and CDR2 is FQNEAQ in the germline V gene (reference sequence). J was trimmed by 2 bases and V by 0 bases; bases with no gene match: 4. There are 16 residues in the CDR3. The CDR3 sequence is CASSLATGGNTDTQYF. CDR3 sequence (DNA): TGTGCCAGCAGCTTAGCTACAGGGGGGAACACAGATACGCAGTATTTT.

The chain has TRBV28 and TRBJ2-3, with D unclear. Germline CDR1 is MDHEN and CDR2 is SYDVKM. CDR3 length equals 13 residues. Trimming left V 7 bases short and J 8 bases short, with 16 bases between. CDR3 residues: CASMRPHQGTQYF. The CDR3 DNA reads TGTGCCAGCATGAGGCCCCACCAAGGTACGCAGTATTTT.

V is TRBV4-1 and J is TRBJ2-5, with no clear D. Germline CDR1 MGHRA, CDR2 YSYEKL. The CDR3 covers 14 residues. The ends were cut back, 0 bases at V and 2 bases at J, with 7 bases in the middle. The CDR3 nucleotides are TGCGCCAGCAGCCAAGAAGGTGCTCAAGAGACCCAGTACTTC. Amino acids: CASSQEGAQETQYF.

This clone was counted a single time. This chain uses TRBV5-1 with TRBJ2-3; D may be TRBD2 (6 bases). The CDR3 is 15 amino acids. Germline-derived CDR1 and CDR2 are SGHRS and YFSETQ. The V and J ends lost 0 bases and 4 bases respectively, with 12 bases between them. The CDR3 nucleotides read TGCGCCAGCAGCTTGGGGGACTTGTTCGCAGATACGCAGTATTTT. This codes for CASSLGDLFADTQYF.

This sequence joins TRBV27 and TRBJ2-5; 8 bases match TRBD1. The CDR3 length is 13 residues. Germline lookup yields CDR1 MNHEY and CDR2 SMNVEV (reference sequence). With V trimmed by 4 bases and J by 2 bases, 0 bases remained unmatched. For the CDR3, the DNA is TGTGCCAGCAGTTGGACAGGGCAAGAGACCCAGTACTTC. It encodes CASSWTGQETQYF.

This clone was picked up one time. CDR3 coding DNA: TGTGCCAGCAGCCCGGACCTCTCGGGAAACACCATATATTTT. Translated, it gives CASSPDLSGNTIYF. The chain carries TRBV7-6 and TRBJ1-3; D gene ambiguous. Looked up from germline, CDR1 is SGHVS and CDR2 is FNYEAQ. The CDR3 loop spans 14 amino acids. V was cut by 5 bases and J by 4 bases, with 12 bases left in between. Supplemented by reference TRBV7-6 and TRBJ1-3, the full variable domain reads GAGVSQSPRYKVTKRGQDVALRCDPISGHVSLYWYRQALGQGPEFLTYFNYEAQQDKSGLPNDRFSAERPEGSISTLTIQRTEQRDSAMYRCASSPDLSGNTIYFGEGSWLTVV.

CDR3: CAISEPTVTGVDTQYF. The CDR3 coding sequence is TGTGCCATCAGTGAGCCGACCGTTACAGGGGTCGATACGCAGTATTTT. The V call is TRBV10-3, the J call TRBJ2-3; 7 bases match TRBD1. The germline CDR1 and CDR2 sequences are ENHRY and SYGVKD. Losses at the gene ends were 2 bases for V and 6 bases for J; bases not matched to a gene: 11. This CDR3 spans 16 amino acids.

In nucleotides, the CDR3 is TGCGCCAGCAGCTTATCGCGTCGAACAGATACGCAGTATTTT. This gives the protein CASSLSRRTDTQYF. The V gene is TRBV5-1, the J gene TRBJ2-3; no firm D call. The ends were cut back, 2 bases at V and 3 bases at J, with 10 bases in the middle. The CDR3 is 14 amino acids. In germline, CDR1 is SGHRS, CDR2 YFSETQ.

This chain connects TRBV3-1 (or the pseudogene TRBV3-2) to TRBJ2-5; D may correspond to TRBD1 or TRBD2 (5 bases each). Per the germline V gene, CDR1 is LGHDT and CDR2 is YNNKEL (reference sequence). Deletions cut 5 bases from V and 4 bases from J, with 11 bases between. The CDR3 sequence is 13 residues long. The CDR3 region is CASSSPGAETQYF. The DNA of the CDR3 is TGTGCCAGCAGCTCCCCCGGGGCAGAGACCCAGTACTTC.

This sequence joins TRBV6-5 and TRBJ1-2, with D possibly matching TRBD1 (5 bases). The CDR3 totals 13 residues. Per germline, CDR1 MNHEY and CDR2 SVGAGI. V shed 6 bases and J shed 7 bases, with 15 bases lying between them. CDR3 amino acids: CASRASGAGGYTF. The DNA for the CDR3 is TGTGCCAGCAGGGCCTCCGGGGCCGGTGGCTACACCTTC.

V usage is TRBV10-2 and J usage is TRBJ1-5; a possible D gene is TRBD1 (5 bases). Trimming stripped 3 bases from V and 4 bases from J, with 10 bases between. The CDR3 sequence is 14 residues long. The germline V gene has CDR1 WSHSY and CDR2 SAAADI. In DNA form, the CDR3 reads TGCGCCAGCAGTGAATCAGGGTTGAATCAGCCCCAGCATTTT. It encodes CASSESGLNQPQHF.

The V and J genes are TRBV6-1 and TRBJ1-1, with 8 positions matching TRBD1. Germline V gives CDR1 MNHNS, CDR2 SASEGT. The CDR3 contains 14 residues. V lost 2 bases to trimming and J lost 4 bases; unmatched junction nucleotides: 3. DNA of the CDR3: TGTGCCAGCAGTGAAACAGGGGGGGGCACTGAAGCTTTCTTT. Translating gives CASSETGGGTEAFF.

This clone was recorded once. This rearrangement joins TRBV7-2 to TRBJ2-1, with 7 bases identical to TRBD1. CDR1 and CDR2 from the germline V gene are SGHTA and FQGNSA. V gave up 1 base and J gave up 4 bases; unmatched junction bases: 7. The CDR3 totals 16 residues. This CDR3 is CASSLGQGDSYNEQFF. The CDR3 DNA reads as TGTGCCAGCAGCTTAGGCCAGGGGGATTCTTACAATGAGCAGTTCTTC.

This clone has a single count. DNA for the CDR3: TGTGCCAGCAGTTACATGAGGTCCGGGGAGCTGTTTTTT. This encodes CASSYMRSGELFF. V and J are TRBV6-5 and TRBJ2-2; D gene ambiguous. This CDR3 is 13 amino acids long. CDR1 MNHEY and CDR2 SVGAGI come from the germline V gene. V was cut by 2 bases and J by 6 bases, with 7 bases left in between.